This paragraph covers one T cell receptor (beta chain) sequence. This entry comes from a study of T cell changes during pregnancy in multiple sclerosis. The assay was immunoSEQ multiplex PCR, and TCRdb's table has in-frame clones only and misses some. The profile covers some 51,000 clones, with 94% appearing a single time and just under 0.6% taken by the ten largest. From germline, CDR1 is MNHNY and CDR2 SVGAGI (reference sequence). This CDR3 spans 15 amino acids. Deletions cut 7 bases from V and 1 base from J, with 16 bases between. The receptor's source is a female donor with multiple sclerosis, enrolled in a pregnancy study. The sample here was CD4+ T cells from peripheral blood mononuclear cells, taken in the second trimester of pregnancy. J is TRBJ1-1 and V is TRBV6-6; D gene uncertain. CDR3 sequence reads: CASTIDGRENTEAFF. In nucleotides, the CDR3 is TGTGCCAGCACCATAGATGGGAGGGAGAACACTGAAGCTTTCTTT.